This T cell receptor beta chain emerged from a study of T cells in Graves' hyperthyroidism and ophthalmopathy. RNA transcripts were the template for amplifying TCR beta CDR3 regions. During a first-round RT-PCR of the TCR CDR3, the HTBI primer set was used. Using its own MiXCR run on the multiplex PCR reads, TCRdb lists one record per CDR3 protein. The sample shows approximately 600,000 distinct CDR3 sequences, 14% of them seen only once. Enrolled ophthalmopathy patients presented with a Clinical Activity Score of at least 3, a NOSPECS grade of at least 4, and disease duration under 3 months. This clonotype was recorded at least ten times. V shed 3 bases, J shed 3 bases, and the junction held 5 bases outside the gene matches. The CDR3 length is 15 residues. Germline CDR1 SGHTA, CDR2 FQGNSA.

The V gene is TRBV7-2, the J gene TRBJ2-7; 10 bases align to TRBD2. Sequencing input: blood. The receptor was derived from a woman between 18 and 30 years old with Graves' ophthalmopathy. Written as DNA, the CDR3 is TGTGCCAGCAGCTTCTTCCCTAGCGGGAGCTACGAGCAGTACTTC. Translation gives CASSFFPSGSYEQYF.